A selection of T cell receptor beta chains follows, all from one sample in a study of blood T cells in healthy people across ages. TCRdb analysed the 5' RACE reads with MiXCR anew, one entry per CDR3 protein. The sample includes 750,000 to 1,000,000 distinct CDR3 sequences, about 28% seen only once; the top ten take around 9.6%. The data were also submitted as part of a second study, on T cells of mothers and their children.

The sample was blood. Every receptor here comes from a woman aged 40 to 50 in good health. The CDR3 runs from the conserved cysteine through the conserved F or W. The order of the fields is V gene, D gene, clone size, J gene, CDR3 DNA, CDR3 protein. D genes are given only for firm matches. Some rows have no size entry. The others give once, few or many, or a class for an expanded clone.

>TRBV5-1|TRBD1|many|TRBJ2-1
TGCGCCAGCAGCTTGCCCGGGACAGGGGGACCATACAATGAGCAGTTCTTC
CASSLPGTGGPYNEQFF
>TRBV25-1|TRBD1|few|TRBJ2-5
TGTGCCAGCAGTGAATACAGGGGGCGCGATCGAGAGACCCAGTACTTC
CASSEYRGRDRETQYF
>TRBV7-8|TRBD1|.|TRBJ1-6
TGTGCCAGCAGCTACACGACAGGGATGGGGTCACCCCTCCACTTT
CASSYTTGMGSPLHF
>TRBV12-3/TRBV12-4|.|.|TRBJ1-3
TGTGCCAGCAGTCCCGACTCCCCTGGAAACACCATATATTTT
CASSPDSPGNTIYF
>TRBV7-9|TRBD2|few|TRBJ2-6
TGTGCCAGCAGCTTAGCGCGTATTAGCGGGGGATACTCTGGGGCCAACGTCCTGACTTTC
CASSLARISGGYSGANVLTF
>TRBV10-3|.|many|TRBJ1-5
TGTGCCATCAGTGTAGGCAATCAGCCCCAGCATTTT
CAISVGNQPQHF
>TRBV4-3|.|many|TRBJ1-6
TGCGCCAGCAGCCAAGATCGGGGATCACCCCTCCACTTT
CASSQDRGSPLHF
>TRBV5-1|.|.|TRBJ2-7
TGCGCCAGCAGCTTGGCAGGGAGAAGGGAGCAGTACTTC
CASSLAGRREQYF
>TRBV7-9|.|.|TRBJ1-1
TGTGCCAGCAGCTTCGAAAGTGGAGCTTTCTTT
CASSFESGAFF
>TRBV7-2|TRBD1|few|TRBJ1-2
TGTGCCAGCAGCCAAAGACAGGGGGGTATCTATGGCTACACCTTC
CASSQRQGGIYGYTF
>TRBV3-1|.|.|TRBJ2-7
TGTGCCAGCAGCCGGGCGGGGACAGTGAGCCTACCCTACGAGCAGTACTTC
CASSRAGTVSLPYEQYF
>TRBV12-3/TRBV12-4|.|.|TRBJ1-2
TGTGCCAGCAGTTTACAAAGTCTCACTCGGGGCTATGGCTACACCTTC
CASSLQSLTRGYGYTF
>TRBV20-1|.|.|TRBJ1-2
TGCAGTGCTAGAGATAGGGAATATGGCTACACCTTC
CSARDREYGYTF
>TRBV28|.|many|TRBJ2-7
TGTGCCAGCGGCAACCTAGCAAACAAGCAGTACTTC
CASGNLANKQYF
>TRBV20-1|.|.|TRBJ2-7
TGCAGTGCTGAACCGGGACATAGGAACTCCTACGAGCAGTACTTC
CSAEPGHRNSYEQYF
>TRBV20-1|.|.|TRBJ2-7
TGCAGTGCCCACTTACGGGGGGCAGAGCAGTACTTC
CSAHLRGAEQYF
>TRBV28|.|many|TRBJ1-2
TGTGCCTTGGGAAGAGACTATGGCTACACCTTC
CALGRDYGYTF
>TRBV7-2|TRBD1|few|TRBJ2-7
TGTGCCAGCAGCTTAGCCCGGGACAGAGGTTACGAGCAGTACTTC
CASSLARDRGYEQYF